The source of this TCR beta chain is a study of T cell changes during pregnancy in multiple sclerosis. Germline loops: CDR1 MDHEN, CDR2 SYDVKM. With V trimmed by 3 bases and J by 6 bases, 7 bases remained unmatched. The CDR3 contains 15 residues. This table comes from immunoSEQ multiplex PCR, and its TCRdb copy is limited to in-frame clones, with some not included. In the table there are 85,000 to 110,000 clones, approximately 90% of which are singletons. The chain is built from TRBV28 and TRBJ2-7, with 11 bases aligning to TRBD2. This TCR was sampled from a female donor with multiple sclerosis, enrolled in a pregnancy study. This specimen consisted of peripheral blood, obtained after pregnancy. This CDR3 reads CASSLVLAGEIEQYF. CDR3 sequence (DNA): TGTGCCAGCAGTTTGGTACTAGCGGGGGAAATCGAGCAGTACTTC.